A single sample gave rise to the 23 T cell receptor beta chains below, sequenced in a study of T cells after yellow fever vaccination. TCRdb called the 5' RACE reads again in MiXCR, with one record for every CDR3 protein. In the table there are about 630,000 distinct CDR3 sequences, roughly an eighth of which are singletons. This specimen consisted of PBMCs, obtained on the day of the yellow fever booster vaccination. The receptors derive from a man aged 25 to 45 who received the YFV17D yellow fever vaccine.

The gene calls are TRBV7-2 and TRBJ2-4, with 7 bases lining up with TRBD1. The V and J ends lost 4 bases and 0 bases, in that order; junction bases with no gene match: 6. Germline V gene lookup returns CDR1 SGHTA and CDR2 FQGNSA. The CDR3 extends over 16 amino acids. CDR3 protein: CASSYGQAVAKNIQYF. The CDR3 bases are TGTGCCAGCAGCTACGGACAGGCAGTAGCCAAAAACATTCAGTACTTC.

The chain links TRBV5-1 to TRBJ2-7; weak D call: TRBD2 (5 bases). The CDR3 spans 14 residues. The germline CDR1 and CDR2 sequences are SGHRS and YFSETQ. The V end was cut by 4 bases, the J end by 3 bases, with 14 bases between. The CDR3 nucleotides read TGCGCCAGCAGCCCGGGGTCCTACCTCTACGAGCAGTACTTC. Its protein product is CASSPGSYLYEQYF.

This clonotype was observed a handful of times. The rearrangement joins TRBV11-1 to TRBJ2-6; D uncertain. The CDR3 is made up of 18 amino acids. V gave up 11 bases and J gave up 0 bases, with 23 bases separating them. CDR1 SGHAT and CDR2 FQDESV come from the germline V gene (reference sequence). Here the CDR3 reads CAQQLGSIRDSGANVLTF. Here the CDR3 DNA reads TGTGCCCAGCAGCTGGGATCGATACGCGACTCTGGGGCCAACGTCCTGACTTTC.

CDR3 sequence (DNA): TGTGCCAGCAGTGAAAGCGGGGTTGGCACCGGGGAGCTGTTTTTT. Translation gives CASSESGVGTGELFF. The chain links TRBV6-1 to TRBJ2-2; 7 bases agree with TRBD2. The CDR3 sequence is 15 residues long. V dropped 2 bases and J dropped 4; count of bases not matched to a gene: 4. From germline, CDR1 is MNHNS and CDR2 SASEGT.

In this sample, this clonotype turned up a few times. The chain couples TRBV11-1 to TRBJ2-3; either TRBD1 or TRBD2 may supply D (5 bases each). The V gene's germline CDR1 is SGHAT and CDR2 FQDESV (reference sequence). This CDR3 contains 18 residues. V was trimmed by 3 bases and J by 2 bases, leaving 21 bases between them. CDR3 amino acids: CASSFTIFRDHHTDTQYF. For the CDR3, the DNA is TGTGCCAGCAGCTTCACCATCTTCAGGGACCACCACACAGATACGCAGTATTTT. The full variable domain, with the rest looked up from reference TRBV11-1 and TRBJ2-3, is EAEVAQSPRYKITEKSQAVAFWCDPISGHATLYWYRQILGQGPELLVQFQDESVVDDSQLPKDRFSAERLKGVDSTLKIQPAELGDSAMYLCASSFTIFRDHHTDTQYFGPGTRLTVL.

This clonotype has a handful of counts. The V call is TRBV27, the J call TRBJ2-4, with D possibly being TRBD1 or TRBD2 (6 bases each). The CDR3 length is 14 residues. V dropped 5 bases and J dropped 3 bases, with 11 bases sitting between them. Germline CDR1 and CDR2: MNHEY and SMNVEV (reference sequence). Here the CDR3 reads CASSRGGSKNIQYF. The CDR3 region has the DNA TGTGCCAGCAGTCGAGGGGGGAGCAAAAACATTCAGTACTTC.

The genes are TRBV6-1 and TRBJ2-7, with 14 nucleotides matching TRBD2. CDR3 length equals 21 residues. The germline CDR1 and CDR2 sequences are MNHNS and SASEGT. V lost 5 bases to trimming and J lost 7 bases; unmatched junction nucleotides: 25. The CDR3 nucleotides are TGTGCCAGCAGTCAACGGAGGACAGGGGGACTAGCGGGAGATAAACGATGGGAGCAGTACTTC. Translating gives CASSQRRTGGLAGDKRWEQYF.

This clonotype was picked up a small number of times. V usage is TRBV5-1 and J usage is TRBJ1-5; D gene unclear. CDR3 length: 16 residues. Looked up from germline, CDR1 is SGHRS and CDR2 is YFSETQ. V lost 3 bases, J lost 1 base, and 14 bases lay in between. The CDR3 DNA follows: TGCGCCAGCAGCTCCACAAGTGGGATGAGCAATCAGCCCCAGCATTTT. It specifies CASSSTSGMSNQPQHF. Supplemented by reference TRBV5-1 and TRBJ1-5, the full variable domain reads KAGVTQTPRYLIKTRGQQVTLSCSPISGHRSVSWYQQTPGQGLQFLFEYFSETQRNKGNFPGRFSGRQFSNSRSEMNVSTLELGDSALYLCASSSTSGMSNQPQHFGDGTRLSIL.

This clonotype was detected a few times. The chain couples TRBV7-2 to TRBJ1-2; 8 bases are shared with TRBD1. V was pared by 4 bases and J by 3 bases, with 4 bases of the junction left unmatched. Germline CDR1 and CDR2: SGHTA and FQGNSA. The CDR3 is made up of 14 amino acids. DNA of the CDR3: TGTGCCAGCAGCTCCGACAGGGGCTACTATGGCTACACCTTC. It specifies CASSSDRGYYGYTF.

V gene TRBV5-1 combines with J gene TRBJ2-1; TRBD2 is a possible D gene (6 bases). Per the germline V gene, CDR1 is SGHRS and CDR2 is YFSETQ. This CDR3 contains 15 residues. V lost 0 bases and J lost 5, with 12 bases in between. The CDR3 region has the DNA TGCGCCAGCAGCTTGGCCGGGCGGGAAAACAATGAGCAGTTCTTC. Translation: CASSLAGRENNEQFF.

About this clonotype itself: A junction end diverges from the germline sequence, so it may reflect a read error. The chain uses TRBV28 and TRBJ2-1; perhaps TRBD2 as D (5 bases). The germline V gene has CDR1 MDHEN and CDR2 SYDVKM. The CDR3 runs to 14 residues. Here the CDR3 DNA reads TGTGCCAACAGTCGTTTCCGGGCCTCGGGGGAGCAGTTCTTC. It is translated as CANSRFRASGEQFF. Supplemented by reference TRBV28 and TRBJ2-1, the full variable domain reads DVKVTQSSRYLVKRTGEKVFLECVQDMDHENMFWYRQDPGLGLRLIYFSYDVKMKEKGDIPEGYSVSREKKERFSLILESASTNQTSMYLCANSRFRASGEQFFGPGTRLTVL.

This clonotype has only a few counts. This chain connects TRBV3-1 to TRBJ1-1; D gene uncertain. Trimming stripped 3 bases from V and 1 base from J, with 12 bases between. The CDR3 runs to 15 residues. Germline assignment: CDR1 LGHDT and CDR2 YNNKEL (reference sequence). The CDR3 spells CASSQAGGPNTEAFF. The CDR3 DNA is TGTGCCAGCAGCCAGGCAGGCGGGCCGAACACTGAAGCTTTCTTT.

This clonotype was counted only a few times. CDR3 in amino acids: CASSPREQGEAFF. CDR3 DNA: TGTGCCAGCAGTCCTCGGGAACAGGGAGAAGCTTTCTTT. This rearrangement joins TRBV6-6 to TRBJ1-1; D might be TRBD1 (6 bases). Germline lookup yields CDR1 MNHNY and CDR2 SVGAGI (reference sequence). The CDR3 has 13 amino acids. The V end was cut by 5 bases, the J end by 8 bases, with 15 bases between.

J is TRBJ2-7 and V is TRBV6-6; D not certain. Germline values: CDR1 MNHNY, CDR2 SVGAGI (reference sequence). V was trimmed by 7 bases and J by 3 bases, leaving 7 bases between them. This CDR3 contains 11 residues. The DNA of the CDR3 is TGTGCCAGCACCGGAATCTACGAGCAGTACTTC. It yields the protein CASTGIYEQYF.

This clonotype was found a few times. V is TRBV4-2 and J is TRBJ2-1; no firm D call. Germline CDR1 is LGHNA and CDR2 is YNFKEQ. The CDR3 is made up of 14 amino acids. Trimming cost V 1 base and J 5 bases, with 9 bases left between them. The CDR3 loop reads CASSQGNSHNEQFF. CDR3 sequence (DNA): TGTGCCAGCAGCCAAGGGAATTCTCACAATGAGCAGTTCTTC.

This clonotype was counted only a few times. The chain couples TRBV7-8 to TRBJ2-5; tentative D call: TRBD1 (6 bases). There are 14 residues in the CDR3. Germline V gene data show CDR1 as SGHVS and CDR2 as FQNEAQ. Trimming took 5 bases from V and 1 from J, leaving 11 bases between them. The CDR3 region has the DNA TGTGCCAGCAGCAGACAGGCCATCCAAGAGACCCAGTACTTC. It encodes CASSRQAIQETQYF.

This clonotype has a count of ten or more. The chain employs TRBV6-2 or TRBV6-3 and TRBJ2-2; unclear D gene. Germline assignment: CDR1 MNHEY and CDR2 SVGEGT. There are 13 residues in the CDR3. Trimming removed 4 bases from V and 4 bases from J, with 7 bases in between. The DNA of the CDR3 is TGTGCCAGCAGTTGGATGAGCACCGGGGAGCTGTTTTTT. Translating it yields CASSWMSTGELFF.

V usage is TRBV7-9 and J usage is TRBJ1-1, with D maybe TRBD1 (6 bases). The length of the CDR3 is 16 residues. V was clipped by 5 bases and J by 1 base, with 17 bases between them. Germline CDR1 SEHNR, CDR2 FQNEAQ (reference sequence). This CDR3 reads CASSGQRGASNTEAFF. CDR3 bases: TGTGCCAGCAGCGGACAGCGAGGGGCGTCGAACACTGAAGCTTTCTTT.

The V call is TRBV10-2, the J call TRBJ2-1; D unresolved. The length of the CDR3 is 16 residues. Germline V lookup: CDR1 WSHSY, CDR2 SAAADI. Trimming removed 10 bases at V and 5 bases at J, with 24 bases between. CDR3 in DNA: TGCGCCACCAGGCAGCAGATGCCTCCGGGCCACAATGAGCAGTTCTTC. Its translation: CATRQQMPPGHNEQFF.

The chain has TRBV12-3 or TRBV12-4 and TRBJ2-6; D might be TRBD1 or TRBD2, each matching 5 bases. The CDR3 spans 16 residues. Trimming left V 7 bases short and J 1 base short, with 14 bases between. CDR3 sequence: CASTPGSLSGANVLTF. DNA of the CDR3: TGTGCCAGCACCCCAGGGAGCTTGTCTGGGGCCAACGTCCTGACTTTC.

Ten or more counts support this clonotype. The V call is TRBV12-3 or TRBV12-4, the J call TRBJ1-2; 8 bases align to TRBD1. The CDR3 runs 12 residues. Trimming at V came to 3 bases and at J to 14 bases, leaving 8 bases not matched to a gene. CDR3 protein: CASSFGQGPFTF. Here the CDR3 DNA reads TGTGCCAGCAGTTTCGGACAGGGCCCGTTTACCTTC.

This chain links TRBV20-1 with TRBJ2-3; the match to TRBD2 covers 7 bases. Germline V gives CDR1 DFQATT, CDR2 SNEGSKA (reference sequence). Losses at the gene ends were 6 bases for V and 4 bases for J; bases not matched to a gene: 7. The CDR3 is 13 residues long. The CDR3 sequence: CSAPPSGADTQYF. CDR3 bases: TGCAGTGCGCCCCCAAGCGGGGCAGATACGCAGTATTTT.

The genes are TRBV29-1 and TRBJ2-5, with 7 bases fitting TRBD2. V lost 4 bases and J lost 5; bases outside the gene matches: 1. The CDR3 sequence is 11 residues long. Looked up from germline, CDR1 is SQVTM and CDR2 is ANQGSEA. This CDR3 is CSVVRGETQYF. CDR3 nucleotides: TGCAGCGTTGTGCGGGGGGAGACCCAGTACTTC.